Below, one T cell receptor (beta chain) is given with its context. The sample is drawn from a study of blood T cell repertoires in COVID-19. Across the study: PBMCs, B-cell-depleted T cells, or T cells were the source of the cDNA or gDNA that made up the material.

This CDR3 is built from 14 residues. Germline CDR1 is SGHVS and CDR2 is FQNEAQ. Deletions cut 7 bases from V and 3 bases from J, with 16 bases between. Clones were sequenced by immunoSEQ multiplex PCR, and TCRdb holds only the in-frame ones, with some missing. The table has some 310,000 clones, 90% seen once. This clonotype originated in a woman aged 25-40 years with COVID-19, enrolled during active disease. J is TRBJ2-7 and V is TRBV7-8; D is perhaps TRBD1 (7 bases). The specimen sequenced was peripheral blood. CDR3 nucleotides: TGTGCCAGCACGCCCAGGGGGGTTAACTACGAGCAGTACTTC. It translates to CASTPRGVNYEQYF.